This passage covers 28 T cell receptor beta chains from one sample sequenced in a study of blood T cell repertoires in COVID-19. The repertoire was sequenced with immunoSEQ multiplex PCR; TCRdb's copy has only in-frame clones and lacks some. Of some 200,000 clones in the sample, about 81% were seen once. Specimen: PBMCs or T cells enriched from blood (not recorded which). The origin of the receptors is a man between 35 and 55 years old who had recovered from COVID-19.

The DNA for the CDR3 is TGTGTCAGAAGTATCCGGACTGGGCAACTTGAGCAGTACTTC. It specifies CVRSIRTGQLEQYF. The genes are TRBV7-5 and TRBJ2-7; the table's TRBD2 call for D was not verified on the DNA. TRBV7-5 is a pseudogene segment. The CDR3 covers 14 residues.

The gene calls are TRBV6-5 and TRBJ1-2, with unresolved D. The germline V gene has CDR1 MNHEY and CDR2 SVGAGI. The CDR3 runs to 13 residues. Deletions cut 6 bases from V and 8 bases from J, with 16 bases between. The CDR3 is CASSLQLSGGYTF. The CDR3, as DNA: TGTGCCAGCAGCTTACAGCTTTCGGGGGGCTACACCTTC.

This chain links TRBV6-2 or TRBV6-3 with TRBJ2-3; TRBD2 agrees at 7 bases. In germline, CDR1 is MNHEY, CDR2 SVGEGT. V lost 5 bases and J lost 2; bases outside the gene matches: 10. The CDR3 has 16 residues. The CDR3, as DNA: TGTGCCAGCAGTGACCCGGGGGGAGTGACCACAGATACGCAGTATTTT. Its protein product is CASSDPGGVTTDTQYF.

The V gene is TRBV7-8, the J gene TRBJ2-7; no firm D call. Germline CDR1 and CDR2: SGHVS and FQNEAQ. The CDR3 is made up of 16 amino acids. V lost 5 bases, J lost 0 bases, and 17 bases lay in between. The CDR3 protein is CASSPRVILSSYEQYF. CDR3 DNA: TGTGCCAGCAGCCCGCGAGTAATCCTGAGCTCCTACGAGCAGTACTTC.

This chain connects TRBV18 to TRBJ1-6, with a possible D match to TRBD1 (6 bases). Germline values: CDR1 KGHSH, CDR2 LQKENI. The CDR3 totals 16 residues. With 1 base removed from V and 6 bases from J, the gap between germline ends came to 13 bases. In nucleotides, the CDR3 is TGTGCCAGCTCACCACAGGCGACAGGCCCTAATTCACCCCTCCACTTT. Encoded protein: CASSPQATGPNSPLHF.

The chain links TRBV12-5 to TRBJ1-6; possible D gene TRBD1, 5 bases. This CDR3 is built from 12 residues. Trimming left V 2 bases short and J 17 bases short, with 13 bases between. Germline CDR1 is LGHNT and CDR2 is FRNRAP. CDR3: CASGLPQGPIHF. The CDR3 region has the DNA TGTGCTAGTGGTTTGCCCCAGGGCCCAATCCACTTT. The full variable domain, completed using reference TRBV12-5 and TRBJ1-6, is DARVTQTPRHKVTEMGQEVTMRCQPILGHNTVFWYRQTMMQGLELLAYFRNRAPLDDSGMPKDRFSAEMPDATLATLKIQPSEPRDSAVYFCASGLPQGPIHFGNGTRLTVT.

V usage is TRBV19 and J usage is TRBJ1-6; 7 bases agree with TRBD1. Germline-derived CDR1 and CDR2 are LNHDA and SQIVND (reference sequence). The CDR3 has 14 residues. V was pared by 4 bases and J by 8 bases, with 5 bases of the junction left unmatched. In nucleotides, the CDR3 is TGTGCCAGTAGTAGGGGACAGAACTATTCACCCCTCCACTTT. This encodes CASSRGQNYSPLHF.

The chain is built from TRBV2 and TRBJ1-6; no clear D gene. The CDR3 has 12 residues. V lost 8 bases, J lost 5 bases, and 7 bases lay in between. CDR1 is SNHLY and CDR2 is FYNNEI in the germline V gene. The CDR3 protein is CASAEHNSPLHF. The CDR3 nucleotides are TGTGCCAGCGCGGAGCATAATTCACCCCTCCACTTT.

This clone has just a few counts. The chain couples TRBV9 to TRBJ2-1; perhaps TRBD2 as D (6 bases). V was shortened by 4 bases and J by 10 bases, with 18 bases between the two germline ends. The CDR3 consists of 14 residues. Germline V gene lookup returns CDR1 SGDLS and CDR2 YYNGEE. Here the CDR3 DNA reads TGTGCCAGCAGCCATTTGGGAGGCTCGGGGGAGCAGTTCTTC. It yields the protein CASSHLGGSGEQFF. Based on the CDR3 plus reference TRBV9 and TRBJ2-1, the full variable domain is DSGVTQTPKHLITATGQRVTLRCSPRSGDLSVYWYQQSLDQGLQFLIQYYNGEERAKGNILERFSAQQFPDLHSELNLSSLELGDSALYFCASSHLGGSGEQFFGPGTRLTVL.

CDR3 residues: CASMRTSGGSFLYNEQFF. CDR3 sequence (DNA): TGTGCCAGCATGAGGACTAGCGGGGGGTCATTCCTCTACAATGAGCAGTTCTTC. J is TRBJ2-1 and V is TRBV27, with TRBD2 identical over 14 bases. The CDR3 is made up of 18 amino acids. V was clipped by 7 bases and J by 3 bases; unmatched bases: 11. CDR1 is MNHEY, CDR2 SMNVEV, per germline (reference sequence).

This sequence joins TRBV28 and TRBJ1-2; D ambiguous. Per germline, CDR1 MDHEN and CDR2 SYDVKM. The germline V and J ends were trimmed by 3 bases and 1 base, with 9 bases remaining between them. The CDR3 covers 14 residues. This CDR3 is CASSFFSRNYGYTF. DNA for the CDR3: TGTGCCAGCAGTTTTTTTAGCCGTAACTATGGCTACACCTTC.

J is TRBJ2-7 and V is TRBV3-1 (or the pseudogene TRBV3-2); D is perhaps TRBD2 (6 bases). Per the germline V gene, CDR1 is LGHDT and CDR2 is YNNKEL (reference sequence). This CDR3 has 14 amino acids. V was clipped by 2 bases and J by 5 bases, with 13 bases between them. CDR3 amino acids: CASSQNGGGHEQYF. The CDR3 DNA reads as TGTGCCAGCAGCCAAAATGGGGGAGGCCACGAGCAGTACTTC.

The chain has TRBV2 and TRBJ2-7, with D possibly being TRBD1 (5 bases). The germline V and J ends were trimmed by 6 bases and 3 bases, with 6 bases remaining between them. The germline gives CDR1 SNHLY, CDR2 FYNNEI. CDR3 size: 11 residues. CDR3 sequence (DNA): TGTGCCAGCAGAGGACACTACGAGCAGTACTTC. This gives the protein CASRGHYEQYF.

This clone was detected only a few times. V and J are TRBV5-6 and TRBJ2-3, with 9 bases aligning to TRBD2. Germline V CDR1 and CDR2: SGHDT, YYEEEE. V lost 0 bases and J lost 5; bases outside the gene matches: 10. The CDR3 length is 17 residues. CDR3 in DNA: TGTGCCAGCAGCTTGGGTACGGCGGGGGGGCCGGTAGATACGCAGTATTTT. Amino acids: CASSLGTAGGPVDTQYF. Full variable domain (remainder filled in from reference TRBV5-6 and TRBJ2-3): DAGVTQSPTHLIKTRGQQVTLRCSPKSGHDTVSWYQQALGQGPQFIFQYYEEEERQRGNFPDRFSGHQFPNYSSELNVNALLLGDSALYLCASSLGTAGGPVDTQYFGPGTRLTVL.

The chain links TRBV6-5 to TRBJ2-7; D is possibly TRBD2 (5 bases). V shed 3 bases and J shed 3 bases, with 9 bases lying between them. This CDR3 is 13 amino acids long. Germline V gives CDR1 MNHEY, CDR2 SVGAGI. The CDR3 region is CASSYGAGYEQYF. The DNA of the CDR3 is TGTGCCAGCAGTTATGGCGCGGGCTACGAGCAGTACTTC.

This clone has more than one count but fewer than ten. The chain is built from TRBV13 and TRBJ1-2; D is undetermined. This CDR3 is built from 15 residues. Germline loops: CDR1 PRHDT, CDR2 FYEKMQ (reference sequence). V dropped 5 bases and J dropped 6 bases, with 19 bases sitting between them. Written as DNA, the CDR3 is TGTGCCAGCAGCCCCCCGAGGGCGCGGCAACATGGCTACACCTTC. Its translation: CASSPPRARQHGYTF. The full variable domain, in which reference TRBV13 and TRBJ1-2 provide the parts outside the CDR3, is AAGVIQSPRHLIKEKRETATLKCYPIPRHDTVYWYQQGPGQDPQFLISFYEKMQSDKGSIPDRFSAQQFSDYHSELNMSSLELGDSALYFCASSPPRARQHGYTFGSGTRLTVV.

The chain carries TRBV29-1 and TRBJ2-7; the D gene is possibly TRBD2 (6 bases). V was clipped by 0 bases and J by 0 bases, with 9 bases between them. Germline V gene data show CDR1 as SQVTM and CDR2 as ANQGSEA. The CDR3 runs to 14 residues. The CDR3, as DNA: TGCAGCGTTGAAGAGGAGGGTAACTCCTACGAGCAGTACTTC. Its translation is CSVEEEGNSYEQYF.

The rearrangement joins TRBV30 to TRBJ2-7; 10 bases fit TRBD2. This CDR3 region has 16 residues. The germline gives CDR1 GTSNPN, CDR2 SVGIG (reference sequence). J lost 1 base, V lost 0 bases, and 6 bases had no gene match. This CDR3 reads CAWSVPGTSVSYEQYF. The CDR3 coding sequence is TGTGCCTGGAGTGTACCAGGGACTAGCGTATCCTACGAGCAGTACTTC.

This rearrangement joins TRBV19 to TRBJ1-1; TRBD1 agrees at 8 bases. The germline CDR1 and CDR2 sequences are LNHDA and SQIVND (reference sequence). This CDR3 comprises 16 residues. V lost 2 bases to trimming and J lost 6 bases; unmatched junction nucleotides: 11. The CDR3: CASSIPATGARAEAFF. The CDR3 nucleotides read TGTGCCAGTAGTATACCGGCGACAGGGGCAAGGGCTGAAGCTTTCTTT.

This chain links TRBV29-1 with TRBJ2-5; no definite D call. Trimming removed 7 bases from V and 5 bases from J, with 14 bases in between. This CDR3 spans 12 amino acids. The germline CDR1 and CDR2 sequences are SQVTM and ANQGSEA. The CDR3 reads CSGALRGETQYF. CDR3 coding DNA: TGCAGCGGGGCCCTACGTGGGGAGACCCAGTACTTC.

This clone was counted only a few times. The chain is built from TRBV10-1 and TRBJ2-7; 8 bases map to TRBD2. With 5 bases clipped from V and 7 bases from J, the junction kept 16 bases outside the gene matches. In germline, CDR1 is WNHNN, CDR2 SYGVQD (reference sequence). The CDR3 has 16 amino acids. The CDR3 DNA reads TGCGCCAGCAGTAGCAGCGGGGCTAGCGGGCCAGGGGAGCAGTACTTC. Translating it yields CASSSSGASGPGEQYF.

The chain combines TRBV29-1 with TRBJ2-3, with 10 bases aligning to TRBD2. Germline assignment: CDR1 SQVTM and CDR2 ANQGSEA. The CDR3 is 13 amino acids. V lost 7 bases, J lost 5 bases, and 6 bases stayed unmatched. CDR3 protein: CSGSGGAKDTQYF. DNA for the CDR3: TGCAGCGGCAGCGGGGGGGCGAAAGATACGCAGTATTTT.

The genes are TRBV11-2 and TRBJ1-2; 9 positions match TRBD1. Losses at the gene ends were 3 bases for V and 3 bases for J; bases not matched to a gene: 2. CDR1 is SGHAT, CDR2 FQNNGV, per germline. The CDR3 length is 14 residues. The CDR3 is CASSLGQGYYGYTF. CDR3 bases: TGTGCCAGCAGCTTGGGACAGGGATACTATGGCTACACCTTC. Filled out from reference TRBV11-2 and TRBJ1-2, the complete variable domain reads EAGVAQSPRYKIIEKRQSVAFWCNPISGHATLYWYQQILGQGPKLLIQFQNNGVVDDSQLPKDRFSAERLKGVDSTLKIQPAKLEDSAVYLCASSLGQGYYGYTFGSGTRLTVV.

V usage is TRBV5-1 and J usage is TRBJ1-1; possibly TRBD1 for D (5 bases). Deletions cut 2 bases from V and 1 base from J, with 15 bases between. Germline values: CDR1 SGHRS, CDR2 YFSETQ. CDR3 length: 16 residues. CDR3 nucleotides: TGCGCCAGCAGCTTAGGGCAGGGAGGTGGGAACACTGAAGCTTTCTTT. Protein sequence: CASSLGQGGGNTEAFF.

This clone has ten or more counts. The chain employs TRBV7-9 and TRBJ2-1; TRBD1 is a possible D gene (5 bases). The CDR3 spans 13 residues. Germline CDR1 SEHNR, CDR2 FQNEAQ (reference sequence). V was pared by 3 bases and J by 10 bases, with 13 bases between. Written as DNA, the CDR3 is TGTGCCAGCAGCTTTGTAAAAGGACAAGAGCAGTTCTTC. Protein: CASSFVKGQEQFF. The full variable domain, completed using reference TRBV7-9 and TRBJ2-1, is DTGVSQNPRHKITKRGQNVTFRCDPISEHNRLYWYRQTLGQGPEFLTYFQNEAQLEKSRLLSDRFSAERPKGSFSTLEIQRTEQGDSAMYLCASSFVKGQEQFFGPGTRLTVL.

The chain recombines TRBV10-3 with TRBJ1-1, with 10 bases fitting TRBD1. The length of the CDR3 is 15 residues. Germline V CDR1 and CDR2: ENHRY, SYGVKD. The V and J ends lost 4 bases and 2 bases, in that order; junction bases with no gene match: 4. Written as DNA, the CDR3 is TGTGCCATCAGTGGGACAGGGGGTAATAACACTGAAGCTTTCTTT. Protein product: CAISGTGGNNTEAFF.

This clone was counted a few times. V is TRBV5-1 and J is TRBJ1-1; no clear D. V lost 2 bases and J lost 2, with 7 bases in between. Germline values: CDR1 SGHRS, CDR2 YFSETQ. The CDR3 loop spans 13 amino acids. The CDR3 DNA reads as TGCGCCAGCAGCTTAACAGTCAACACTGAAGCTTTCTTT. This translates into CASSLTVNTEAFF.

This sequence joins TRBV9 and TRBJ1-4, with a tentative D call TRBD1 (6 bases). Deletions cut 4 bases from V and 5 bases from J, with 15 bases between. Germline V gene sequence: CDR1 SGDLS, CDR2 YYNGEE. The CDR3 length is 15 residues. CDR3 protein: CASSPQDSWNEKLFF. CDR3 DNA sequence: TGTGCCAGCAGCCCACAGGACAGTTGGAATGAAAAACTGTTTTTT. The whole variable domain, remainder taken from reference TRBV9 and TRBJ1-4, is DSGVTQTPKHLITATGQRVTLRCSPRSGDLSVYWYQQSLDQGLQFLIQYYNGEERAKGNILERFSAQQFPDLHSELNLSSLELGDSALYFCASSPQDSWNEKLFFGSGTQLSVL.